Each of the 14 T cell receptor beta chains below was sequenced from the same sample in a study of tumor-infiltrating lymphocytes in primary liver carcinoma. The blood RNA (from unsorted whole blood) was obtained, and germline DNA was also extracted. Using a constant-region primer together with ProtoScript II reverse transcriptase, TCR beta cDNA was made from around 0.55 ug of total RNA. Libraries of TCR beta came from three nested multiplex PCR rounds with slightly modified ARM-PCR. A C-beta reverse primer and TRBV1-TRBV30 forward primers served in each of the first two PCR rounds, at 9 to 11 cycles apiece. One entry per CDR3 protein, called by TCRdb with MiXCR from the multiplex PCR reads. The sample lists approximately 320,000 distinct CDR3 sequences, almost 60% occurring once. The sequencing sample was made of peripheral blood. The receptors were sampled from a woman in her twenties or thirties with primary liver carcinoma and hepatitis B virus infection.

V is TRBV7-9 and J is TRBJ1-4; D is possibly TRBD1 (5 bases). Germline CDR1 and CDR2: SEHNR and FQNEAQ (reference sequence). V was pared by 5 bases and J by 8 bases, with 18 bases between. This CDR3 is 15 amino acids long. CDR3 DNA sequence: TGTGCCAGCAGCCCACAGTGGGGCCCGGGAGAAAAACTGTTTTTT. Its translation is CASSPQWGPGEKLFF. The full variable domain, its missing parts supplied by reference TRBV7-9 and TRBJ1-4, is DTGVSQNPRHKITKRGQNVTFRCDPISEHNRLYWYRQTLGQGPEFLTYFQNEAQLEKSRLLSDRFSAERPKGSFSTLEIQRTEQGDSAMYLCASSPQWGPGEKLFFGSGTQLSVL.

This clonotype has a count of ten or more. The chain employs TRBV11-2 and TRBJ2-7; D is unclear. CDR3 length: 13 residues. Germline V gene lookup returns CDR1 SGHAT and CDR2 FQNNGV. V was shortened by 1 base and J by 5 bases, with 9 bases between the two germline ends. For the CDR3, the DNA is TGTGCCAGCAGCTTAGGCGGTTCGGACGAGCAGTACTTC. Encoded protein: CASSLGGSDEQYF.

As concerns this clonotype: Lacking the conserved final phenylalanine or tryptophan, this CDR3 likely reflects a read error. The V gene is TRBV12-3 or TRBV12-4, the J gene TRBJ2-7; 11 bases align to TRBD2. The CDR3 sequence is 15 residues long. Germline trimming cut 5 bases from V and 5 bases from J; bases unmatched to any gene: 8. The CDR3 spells CASSPGTSGLHEQYL. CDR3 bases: TGTGCCAGCAGTCCCGGGACTAGCGGTCTCCACGAGCAGTACTTA.

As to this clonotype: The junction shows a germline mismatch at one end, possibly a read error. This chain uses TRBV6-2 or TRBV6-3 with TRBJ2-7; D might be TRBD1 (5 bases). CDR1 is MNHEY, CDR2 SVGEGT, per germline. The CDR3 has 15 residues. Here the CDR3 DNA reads TGTGCCAGCTCCCCGGGCCGCCAGGGATATCGCGAGCAGAACTTC. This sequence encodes CASSPGRQGYREQNF.

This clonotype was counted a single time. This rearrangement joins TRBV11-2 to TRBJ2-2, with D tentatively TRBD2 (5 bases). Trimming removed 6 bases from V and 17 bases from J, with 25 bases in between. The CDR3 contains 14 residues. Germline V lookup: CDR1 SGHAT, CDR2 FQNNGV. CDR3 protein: CASSPGPNTGEPFF. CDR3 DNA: TGTGCCAGCAGTCCTGGACCAAACACCGGGGAGCCATTTTTT.

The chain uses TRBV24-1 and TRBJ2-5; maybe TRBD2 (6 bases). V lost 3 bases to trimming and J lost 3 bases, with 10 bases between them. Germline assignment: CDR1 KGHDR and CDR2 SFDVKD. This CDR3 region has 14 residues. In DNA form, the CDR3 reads TGTGCCACCAGTGATACCCGACTAGAAGAGACCCAGTACTTC. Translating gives CATSDTRLEETQYF.

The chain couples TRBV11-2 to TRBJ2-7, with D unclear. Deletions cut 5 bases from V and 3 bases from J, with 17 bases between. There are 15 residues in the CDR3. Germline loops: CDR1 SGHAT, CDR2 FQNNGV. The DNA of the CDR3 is TGTGCCAGCAGCATAGTCCCCGGTACATACTACGAGCAGTACTTC. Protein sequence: CASSIVPGTYYEQYF.

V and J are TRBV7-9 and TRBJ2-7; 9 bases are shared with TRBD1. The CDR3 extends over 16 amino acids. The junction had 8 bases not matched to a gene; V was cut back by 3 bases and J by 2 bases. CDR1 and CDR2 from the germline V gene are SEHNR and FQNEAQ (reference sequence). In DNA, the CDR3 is TGTGCCAGCAGCTTTACAGGGGGCGCCTCCCCCTACGAGCAGTACTTC. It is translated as CASSFTGGASPYEQYF.

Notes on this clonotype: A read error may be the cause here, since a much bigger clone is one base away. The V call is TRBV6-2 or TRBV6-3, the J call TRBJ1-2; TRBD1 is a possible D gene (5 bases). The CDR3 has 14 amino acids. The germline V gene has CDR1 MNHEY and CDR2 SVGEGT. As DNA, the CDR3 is TGTGCCAACAGTGCGGGACGGCCCCTCTATGGCTACACCTTC. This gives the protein CANSAGRPLYGYTF.

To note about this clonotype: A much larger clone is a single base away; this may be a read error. CDR3: CASSFGCVDTGELFF. The CDR3 region has the DNA TGTGCCAGCAGTTTCGGGTGCGTGGACACCGGGGAGCTGTTTTTT. V and J are TRBV12-3 or TRBV12-4 and TRBJ2-2, with unresolved D. V gave up 3 bases and J gave up 3 bases, with 11 bases separating them. The CDR3 sequence is 15 residues long.

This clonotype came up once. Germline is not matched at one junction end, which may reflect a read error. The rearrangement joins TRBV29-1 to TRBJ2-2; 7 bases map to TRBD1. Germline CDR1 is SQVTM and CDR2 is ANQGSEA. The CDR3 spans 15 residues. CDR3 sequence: CSVVLEQGYTGELFF. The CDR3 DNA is TGCAGCGTCGTCCTTGAACAGGGGTACACGGGGGAGCTGTTTTTT.

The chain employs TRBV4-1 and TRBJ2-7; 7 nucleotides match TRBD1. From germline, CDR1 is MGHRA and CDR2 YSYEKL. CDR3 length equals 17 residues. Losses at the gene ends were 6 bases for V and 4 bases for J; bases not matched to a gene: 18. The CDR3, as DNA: TGCGCCAGCAGGCAACTTCAGACAGGGAGTTTAAAATACGAGCAGTACTTC. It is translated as CASRQLQTGSLKYEQYF.

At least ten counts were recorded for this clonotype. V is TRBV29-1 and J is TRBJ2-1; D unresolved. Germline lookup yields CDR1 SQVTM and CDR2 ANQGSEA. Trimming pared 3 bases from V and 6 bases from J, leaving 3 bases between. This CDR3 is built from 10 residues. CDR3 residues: CSVDSNEQFF. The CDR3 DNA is TGCAGCGTTGATTCCAATGAGCAGTTCTTC.

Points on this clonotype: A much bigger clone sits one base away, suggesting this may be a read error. The CDR3 is CASSHSGGIDQAQHF. The DNA of the CDR3 is TGCGCCAGCAGCCACTCTGGTGGGATCGATCAGGCCCAGCATTTT. This chain uses TRBV4-3 with TRBJ1-5; D not certain. The CDR3 extends over 15 amino acids. CDR1 and CDR2 (germline): LGHNA, YSLEER.